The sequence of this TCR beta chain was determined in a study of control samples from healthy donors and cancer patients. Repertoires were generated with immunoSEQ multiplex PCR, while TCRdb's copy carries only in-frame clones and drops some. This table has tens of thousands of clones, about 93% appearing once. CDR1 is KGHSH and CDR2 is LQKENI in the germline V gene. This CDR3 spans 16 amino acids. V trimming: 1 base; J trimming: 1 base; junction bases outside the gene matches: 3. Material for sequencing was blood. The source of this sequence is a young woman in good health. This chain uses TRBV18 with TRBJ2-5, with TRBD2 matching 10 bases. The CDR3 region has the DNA TGTGCCAGCTCACCACTAGCGGGGGGCCCCCAAGAGACCCAGTACTTC. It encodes CASSPLAGGPQETQYF.